This T cell receptor (beta chain) was recorded in a study of T cells after yellow fever vaccination (dated by TCRdb to the late 2010s). Context from the whole study: Libraries from fractions with low cell numbers were prepared with the SMART-Seq v4 Ultra Low Input RNA kit. Blood was collected at multiple timepoints before and after primary and secondary immunization, and bulk PBMC replicates and cell subsets were isolated. Two healthy male donors, one aged 18 to 29 and one aged 30 to 40 years, made up the cohort. To follow T-cell clones before and after primary and booster YFV17D yellow fever vaccination, bulk TCR alpha and beta repertoires were sequenced over time. Broader findings and caveats from the paper: The study included only a couple of donors, which limits how far the findings can be generalized. A small fraction of clonotypes showed up in both the CD4 and CD8 compartments, probably as a result of convergent recombination. Compared with the primary T-cell response, the secondary T-cell response was weaker but faster, peaking on day 5 rather than day 15. FACS-sorted repertoires could contain abundant contaminating clonotypes from the bulk population, so computational filtering was required. Most clones expanded after primary vaccination (almost 97% of CD4 and 80% to 90% of CD8) were re-detected after the booster, suggesting that broad memory maintenance occurred.

Taken with the paper, the label for treatment or condition translates to: live attenuated yellow fever vaccine strain. PBMCs were isolated from peripheral blood using a standard Ficoll-Paque protocol. Dynabeads CD4 and CD8 positive selection kits were used to isolate CD4 and CD8 T-cell fractions. RNA was extracted with TriZol from bulk PBMCs, CD4 and CD8 fractions, and dextramer-positive and dextramer-negative fractions. Counted from cysteine to phenylalanine, this CDR3 has 11 amino acids. CDR3 DNA only is kept here, 33 bases in frame from base 1. V gives up 1 base and J gives up 7 bases, and the segment between their germline ends measures 5 bases. The germline V gene supplies CDR1 SGHTA and CDR2 FQGTGA. Synthesis of TCR cDNA relied on 5'RACE template switching, a step that introduced a universal primer site along with unique molecular identifiers. Priming for cDNA synthesis came from both the TCR alpha and TCR beta constant segments. Library amplification involved two PCR steps, and the second step added sample barcodes and sequencing adapters. Sequencing of libraries was performed on Illumina HiSeq 2500 (2x100 bp) or NovaSeq (2x150 bp). From the authors' description of their analysis: MIGEC handled demultiplexing of reads and collapsing into UMI consensus sequences, while MiXCR performed V(D)J alignment. Clonotypes responding to the vaccine were identified with edgeR on replicate PBMC samples, with the criteria of FDR below 0.01 and a log2 fold change above 5 up to day 15. Bulk clonotypes were assigned CD4 or CD8 identity according to which sequenced CD4 or CD8 repertoire held them at higher abundance. Clones were called with MiXCR by TCRdb after fastp trimmed the public reads at Q25, and only in-frame beta chains were retained. Under each unique CDR3 protein, matching rows form one entry showing the most common genes and DNA. The V and J calls and clone size are TCRdb's, not the authors'. The sample table shows some 120,000 distinct CDR3 sequences, and 8.4% are seen once. The ten largest account for about 25% of the sample.

This clonotype was seen ten or more times. The target of this receptor is not known. Per-base quality was not reported, and no clone a single base away is much larger than it. Sequencing used CD8+ T cells sorted from PBMCs, obtained 45 days after the yellow fever booster vaccination. The chain joins TRBV7-3 to TRBJ2-7, with an unclear D gene assignment. This receptor was taken from a man aged 25 to 45 who received the YFV17D yellow fever vaccine. The CDR3 protein: CASSLNLEQYF. The sequenced DNA is TGTGCCAGCAGCTTAAATCTGGAGCAGTACTTC.